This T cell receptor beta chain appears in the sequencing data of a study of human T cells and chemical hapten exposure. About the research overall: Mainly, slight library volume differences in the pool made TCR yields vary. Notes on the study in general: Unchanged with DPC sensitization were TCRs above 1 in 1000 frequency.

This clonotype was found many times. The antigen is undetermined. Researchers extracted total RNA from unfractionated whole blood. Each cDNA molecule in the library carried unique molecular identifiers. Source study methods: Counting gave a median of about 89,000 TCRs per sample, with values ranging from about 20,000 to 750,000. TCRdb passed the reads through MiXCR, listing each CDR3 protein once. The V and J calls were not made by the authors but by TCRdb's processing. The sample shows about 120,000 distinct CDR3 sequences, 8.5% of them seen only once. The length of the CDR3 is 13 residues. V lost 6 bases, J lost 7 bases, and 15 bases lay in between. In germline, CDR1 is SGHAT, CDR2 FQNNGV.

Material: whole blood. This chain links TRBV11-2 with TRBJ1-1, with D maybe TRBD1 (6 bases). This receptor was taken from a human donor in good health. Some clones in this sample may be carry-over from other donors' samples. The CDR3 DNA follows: TGTGCCAGCAGTACGACCGGGACACTTGAAGCTTTCTTT. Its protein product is CASSTTGTLEAFF.